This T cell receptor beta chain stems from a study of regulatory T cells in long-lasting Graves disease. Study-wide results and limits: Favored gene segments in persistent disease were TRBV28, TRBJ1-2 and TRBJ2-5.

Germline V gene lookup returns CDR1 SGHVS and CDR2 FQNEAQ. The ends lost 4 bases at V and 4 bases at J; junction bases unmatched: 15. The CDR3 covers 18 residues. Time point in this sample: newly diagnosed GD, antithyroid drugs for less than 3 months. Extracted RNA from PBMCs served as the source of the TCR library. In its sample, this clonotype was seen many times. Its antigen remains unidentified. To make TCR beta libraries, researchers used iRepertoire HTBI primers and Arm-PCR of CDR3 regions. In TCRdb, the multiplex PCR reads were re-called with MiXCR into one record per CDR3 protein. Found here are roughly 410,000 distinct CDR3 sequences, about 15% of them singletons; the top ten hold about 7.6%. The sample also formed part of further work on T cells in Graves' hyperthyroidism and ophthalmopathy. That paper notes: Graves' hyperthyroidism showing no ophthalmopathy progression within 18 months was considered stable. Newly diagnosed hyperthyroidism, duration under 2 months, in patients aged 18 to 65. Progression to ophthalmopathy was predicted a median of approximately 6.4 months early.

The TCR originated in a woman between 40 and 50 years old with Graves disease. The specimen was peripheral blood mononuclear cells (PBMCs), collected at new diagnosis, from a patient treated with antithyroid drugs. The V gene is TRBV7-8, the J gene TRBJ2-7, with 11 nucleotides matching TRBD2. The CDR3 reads CASSSLRLAGNKRYEQYF. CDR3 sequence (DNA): TGTGCCAGCAGCTCCCTGAGACTAGCGGGAAATAAGAGGTACGAGCAGTACTTC.